This T cell receptor (beta chain) comes out of a study of blood T cell repertoires in COVID-19. For the study at large: Specimens from acute and convalescent COVID-19 originated in the United States, Italy and Spain.

CDR3 size: 13 residues. With 3 bases removed from V and 9 bases from J, the gap between germline ends came to 12 bases. Source study methods: It was from reference gene primer amplification that nucleated cell counts were estimated. Data came from immunoSEQ multiplex PCR; TCRdb stores just in-frame clones and leaves some out. V and J calls and clone size come straight from that table; D and trimming were deduced from the DNA. The sample gives 15,000 to 20,000 clones, 70% to 90% of which show up once; approximately 9% is in the top ten. The rearrangement links TRBV12-3 or TRBV12-4 to TRBJ1-5, with no clear D. The receptor comes from a man aged 40-49 years with active COVID-19. What was sequenced was peripheral blood. CDR3 in amino acids: CASSFSPSVPQHF. The CDR3 DNA sequence: TGTGCCAGCAGTTTTTCGCCTTCGGTGCCCCAGCATTTT.